This TCR beta chain originates from a study of cytomegalovirus exposure and HLA in healthy donors. A multiplex PCR was run with 60 Vbeta primers and 13 Jbeta primers. As processed by the authors: In a later analysis, the count reached approximately 80 million unique TCR beta chains, with 10 million to 14 million shared. Clones were read by immunoSEQ multiplex PCR, and TCRdb kept only the in-frame ones, dropping some. V and J calls and clone size are as listed in that table; D and trimming were resolved from the DNA. The repertoire consists of about 190,000 clones, with about 86% occurring once and the leading ten covering about 2%. This clone was seen a single time. Its specificity is unknown. V lost 4 bases and J lost 3, with 17 bases in between. This CDR3 has 15 amino acids. Looked up from germline, CDR1 is SGHRS and CDR2 is YFSETQ. General study results and limits: Immune exposure information comprised only CMV serostatus. Altogether, 164 TCR beta chains were recorded as cytomegalovirus-associated.

The clonotype was recovered from a woman aged 25 to 39 in good health and CMV-seronegative. This sequence joins TRBV5-1 and TRBJ2-7; D perhaps matches TRBD1 (5 bases). Sequenced input: PBMCs. The CDR3 nucleotides are TGCGCCAGCAGCCCCCAAGGGGCTGGAAGCTACGAGCAGTACTTC. Amino acid sequence: CASSPQGAGSYEQYF.